The clone carrying this T cell receptor (beta chain) appeared many times. Its antigen is currently unknown. The data stem from a study of molecular identifiers for immune sequencing clone quantification. Study-wide findings and caveats: A shared barcode on identical TCR molecules could lead to underestimated sizes for highly expanded clones. Under 1% of molecules in naive cells, but over 99% of effector molecules, belonged to clones above 20 RNA copies.

TCRdb independently ran MiXCR on the PCR reads; one entry per CDR3 protein. The data show tens of thousands of distinct CDR3 sequences, with approximately 23% seen just once and approximately 0.78% held by the top ten. In the sort, naive CD8 T cells were defined as CD8+CD4-CCR7+CD45RA+. V was clipped by 5 bases and J by 7 bases; unmatched bases: 8. The CDR3 is 15 residues long. This sequence was found in a human donor in good health. Some libraries in this study had Jurkat cell RNA spiked in. Sequencing was done on a sample of naive CD8+ T cells from blood, with Jurkat cell RNA spiked in. Subset described: FACS-sorted CD8+CD4-CCR7+CD45RA+ naive T cells. The chain couples TRBV12-3 or TRBV12-4 to TRBJ1-6, with TRBD1 identical over 7 bases. The CDR3 bases are TGTGCCAGCAGTGTTACAGGGGCTCTGAATTCACCCCTCCACTTT. Protein sequence: CASSVTGALNSPLHF.